The present T cell receptor (beta chain) was sequenced within a study of cytomegalovirus exposure and HLA in healthy donors. Vbeta (60) and Jbeta (13) primers were used in the PCR. Data came from immunoSEQ multiplex PCR; TCRdb stores just in-frame clones and leaves some out. The sample lists more than 60,000 clones, roughly 76% seen once, with around 3% in the top ten. The CDR3 has 15 residues. The V gene's germline CDR1 is SGHNT and CDR2 YENEEA. V shed 5 bases, J shed 7 bases, and the junction held 3 bases outside the gene matches. Sequenced sample: PBMCs. This receptor was identified in a man between 18 and 29 years old in good health and CMV-seronegative. The chain joins TRBV11-3 to TRBJ2-1, with 15 bases aligning to TRBD2. For the CDR3, the DNA is TGTGCCAGCAGCCCGGGACTAGCGGGGGGAAATGAGCAGTTCTTC. Translated, it gives CASSPGLAGGNEQFF.